Reported below is one TCR beta chain. Trimming cost V 0 bases and J 5 bases, with 20 bases left between them. The germline V gene encodes CDR1 SGDLS and CDR2 YYNGEE. The CDR3 extends over 17 amino acids. Profiled with immunoSEQ multiplex PCR; TCRdb holds only in-frame clones, not every one. The sample includes roughly 330,000 clones, around 87% of them seen just once. Participants came from 24 US areas, aged about 18 to 90 years. These data belong to a study of blood T cell repertoires in COVID-19. The chain has TRBV9 and TRBJ2-5, with a tentative D call TRBD1 (5 bases). The sample was PBMCs or T cells enriched from blood (not recorded which). The sequence was collected from a woman in her twenties or thirties who had recovered from COVID-19. The CDR3 DNA reads as TGTGCCAGCAGCGTAGGGGGCTCGGCACGCCTTACGGAGACCCAGTACTTC. This gives the protein CASSVGGSARLTETQYF.